One and the same sample provided the 15 T cell receptor beta chains below, sequenced in a study of T cells after yellow fever vaccination. One entry per CDR3 protein, called by TCRdb with MiXCR from the 5' RACE reads. The sample yields about 350,000 distinct CDR3 sequences, 8.1% seen once. This sample comprised PBMCs, obtained more than 40 days after the first yellow fever vaccination. These receptors came from a man aged 18-30 years who received the YFV17D yellow fever vaccine.

This clonotype was seen only a few times. The chain couples TRBV5-1 to TRBJ2-3; D not resolved. V was trimmed by 3 bases and J by 5 bases, leaving 10 bases between them. The CDR3 length is 13 residues. Germline V CDR1 and CDR2: SGHRS, YFSETQ. CDR3 residues: CASSWKPEDTQYF. In nucleotides, the CDR3 is TGCGCCAGCAGCTGGAAACCTGAAGATACGCAGTATTTT.

V and J are TRBV5-1 and TRBJ2-5; 8 positions agree with TRBD2. Germline assignment: CDR1 SGHRS and CDR2 YFSETQ. After removal of 4 bases from V and 2 bases from J, the junction contained 13 bases not matched to a gene. This CDR3 contains 17 residues. The CDR3 sequence: CASSAGAASGSQETQYF. The DNA for the CDR3 is TGCGCCAGCAGCGCCGGGGCGGCTAGCGGGTCTCAAGAGACCCAGTACTTC.

This clonotype appeared a few times. The chain's CDR3 is CASSFSRPSTDTQYF. In DNA form, the CDR3 reads TGCGCCAGCAGCTTCAGCCGGCCCAGCACAGATACGCAGTATTTT. This chain joins TRBV5-1 and TRBJ2-3, with D unresolved. Between the trimmed V and J ends, which lost 2 bases and 0 bases, there was a span of 10 bases. Germline CDR1 SGHRS, CDR2 YFSETQ. This CDR3 region has 15 residues.

This clonotype was observed a few times. The V gene is TRBV10-3, the J gene TRBJ2-2, with 8 positions matching TRBD2. The junction had 3 bases not matched to a gene; V was cut back by 6 bases and J by 0 bases. Germline assignment: CDR1 ENHRY and CDR2 SYGVKD. The CDR3 spans 15 residues. The CDR3 sequence: CAISVSGANTGELFF. The CDR3 DNA sequence: TGTGCCATCAGCGTTAGCGGGGCGAACACCGGGGAGCTGTTTTTT.

This chain links TRBV2 with TRBJ1-1; 8 nucleotides line up with TRBD1. Germline-derived CDR1 and CDR2 are SNHLY and FYNNEI. Trimming cost V 3 bases and J 7 bases; bases outside gene matches: 7. CDR3 size: 14 residues. CDR3 sequence (DNA): TGTGCCAGCAGTGAGAAGAGGACAGGGCATGAAGCTTTCTTT. Protein: CASSEKRTGHEAFF. Full variable domain (remainder filled in from reference TRBV2 and TRBJ1-1): EPEVTQTPSHQVTQMGQEVILRCVPISNHLYFYWYRQILGQKVEFLVSFYNNEISEKSEIFDDQFSVERPDGSNFTLKIRSTKLEDSAMYFCASSEKRTGHEAFFGQGTRLTVV.

The rearrangement uses TRBV30 and TRBJ1-5; D gene unclear. This CDR3 is 14 amino acids long. Germline-derived CDR1 and CDR2 are GTSNPN and SVGIG (reference sequence). The V end was cut by 3 bases, the J end by 3 bases, with 12 bases between. CDR3 amino acids: CAWSPYINNQPQHF. In nucleotides, the CDR3 is TGTGCCTGGAGCCCGTACATAAACAATCAGCCCCAGCATTTT.

This clonotype occurred a few times. This chain connects TRBV5-5 to TRBJ2-2, with TRBD1 matching 9 bases. From germline, CDR1 is SGHKS and CDR2 YYEKEE (reference sequence). V lost 1 base and J lost 16; bases outside the gene matches: 8. The CDR3 spans 13 residues. Here the CDR3 DNA reads TGTGCCAGCAGCTTGCGGACAGGGGAGGTTCAGTTTTTT. Translation: CASSLRTGEVQFF.

This clonotype was counted once. At one end the junction does not follow the germline gene, possibly because of a read error. This chain uses TRBV25-1 with TRBJ1-5, with D unresolved. Germline CDR1 MGHDK, CDR2 SYGVNS. CDR3 length equals 17 residues. The DNA of the CDR3 is TGTGCCAGCAGTGATCCTTCCTCCGGGTCCTCAAATCAGCCCCGGCATTTT. Its translation: CASSDPSSGSSNQPRHF.

The rearrangement links TRBV6-5 to TRBJ1-1, with D hard to call. V lost 0 bases to trimming and J lost 7 bases, with 6 bases between them. This CDR3 has 12 amino acids. Germline CDR1 MNHEY, CDR2 SVGAGI. CDR3 coding DNA: TGTGCCAGCAGTTACTCGGCAGATGAAGCTTTCTTT. As protein: CASSYSADEAFF.

The table lists this clonotype with many counts. This chain uses TRBV7-2 with TRBJ2-4; D may be TRBD2 (5 bases). The CDR3 is 17 amino acids. Trimming pared 5 bases from V and 1 base from J, leaving 18 bases between. Germline CDR1 SGHTA, CDR2 FQGNSA. The CDR3 here is CASSLRGRYGAKNIQYF. The CDR3 nucleotides read TGTGCCAGCAGCCTCCGCGGGCGATATGGGGCCAAAAACATTCAGTACTTC.

This clonotype was observed many times. V usage is TRBV20-1 and J usage is TRBJ2-5; D ambiguous. The V gene lost 6 bases and the J gene lost 7 bases, with 15 bases spanning the gap. Germline-derived CDR1 and CDR2 are DFQATT and SNEGSKA (reference sequence). The CDR3 consists of 12 residues. The CDR3 reads CSAPDPSGTQYF. The CDR3 coding sequence is TGCAGTGCCCCGGACCCCTCGGGGACCCAGTACTTC.

This clonotype appeared many times. This chain connects TRBV2 to TRBJ2-4; D is tentatively TRBD1 or TRBD2 (6 bases each). CDR1 is SNHLY and CDR2 is FYNNEI in the germline V gene. The V gene lost 2 bases and the J gene lost 5 bases, with 7 bases spanning the gap. The CDR3 spans 13 residues. CDR3 sequence (DNA): TGTGCCAGCAGTGAAAGGGGGGAAAACATTCAGTACTTC. Amino acids: CASSERGENIQYF.

The CDR3 bases are TGTGCCAGCACCCAACCGGGACCAGTCTACGAGCAGTACTTC. It yields the protein CASTQPGPVYEQYF. The gene calls are TRBV28 and TRBJ2-7, with D perhaps assigned TRBD1 or TRBD2 (5 bases each). V shed 7 bases and J shed 3 bases, with 16 bases lying between them. Germline V gene lookup returns CDR1 MDHEN and CDR2 SYDVKM. The CDR3 spans 14 residues.

This chain uses TRBV11-2 with TRBJ2-1, with 10 bases identical to TRBD2. In germline, CDR1 is SGHAT, CDR2 FQNNGV. V lost 6 bases to trimming and J lost 7 bases; unmatched junction nucleotides: 9. This CDR3 is built from 15 residues. The CDR3 loop reads CASRRLAGPRNEQFF. The CDR3 DNA follows: TGTGCCAGCAGACGACTAGCGGGCCCCAGAAATGAGCAGTTCTTC.

This clonotype was recorded a few times. The genes are TRBV24-1 and TRBJ2-1; D ambiguous. V lost 2 bases to trimming and J lost 5 bases, with 12 bases between them. Germline V gene lookup returns CDR1 KGHDR and CDR2 SFDVKD. This CDR3 is built from 15 residues. The CDR3 sequence is CATSDSMDGNNEQFF. The CDR3 DNA is TGTGCCACCAGTGATTCGATGGACGGTAACAATGAGCAGTTCTTC.